This record looks at one T cell receptor beta chain sequence and its context. The sample originates from a study of long-term antiretroviral therapy in people with HIV. Run at survey level, the immunoSEQ assay was version v3.0. Profiling relied on immunoSEQ multiplex PCR, and the TCRdb table lists in-frame clones only, not all of them. The table includes some 17,000 clones, about four fifths detected once. This CDR3 region has 14 residues. The V segment lost 6 bases and the J segment 8 bases; nucleotides outside the gene matches: 11. Looked up from germline, CDR1 is MGHRA and CDR2 is YSYEKL. The receptor was isolated from a young man with HIV. The material was unsorted PBMCs, obtained at the start of antiretroviral therapy. This chain connects TRBV4-1 to TRBJ1-2, with 8 bases aligning to TRBD1. DNA of the CDR3: TGCGCCAGCAGTCAGCCTCAGGGGGCGGGAGGCTACACCTTC. Amino acids: CASSQPQGAGGYTF.